These T cell receptor beta chains were read from a single sample in a study of cytomegalovirus exposure and HLA in healthy donors. Generated by immunoSEQ multiplex PCR, the TCRdb table keeps only in-frame clones and is missing some. The sample has about 140,000 clones, roughly 87% seen once. Material: PBMCs. The receptors come from a woman between 35 and 50 years old in good health and CMV-seronegative. CDR3s leave out the opening cysteine and the closing phenylalanine or tryptophan. The D gene is left open where the match is weak.

TRBJ2-1	TRBV29-1	TRBD2	SVATAGGSLYNEQF
TRBJ1-2	TRBV28	.	ASSLRGGTNYGYT
TRBJ1-5	TRBV19	TRBD1	ASSFWDRVTGQPQH
TRBJ2-5	TRBV5-1	TRBD2	ASSLGASGETQY
TRBJ1-1	TRBV7-3	TRBD1	ASSLDREGTEAF
TRBJ2-7	TRBV7-9	TRBD2	SSSLGSGAYEQY
TRBJ2-7	TRBV7-8	TRBD2	ASSQTTRTSGRSYEQY
TRBJ2-7	TRBV6-5	.	ATGTGTRYEQY
TRBJ1-4	TRBV4-1	TRBD1	ASSDMRRGRELF
TRBJ1-1	TRBV28	.	AIRTGRTEAF
TRBJ1-2	TRBV6-6	.	ASSLVSDNYGYT
TRBJ1-4	TRBV15	.	ATSIQGKANEKLF
TRBJ2-7	TRBV11-3	TRBD2	ASSFGGSVLYEQY
TRBJ2-7	TRBV7-2	TRBD2	ASSLNPGGYEQY
TRBJ2-2	TRBV5-1	.	ASSFQGVTGELF
TRBJ2-3	TRBV7-2	.	ASSLSRGSAQGGDTQY
TRBJ2-3	TRBV5-4	.	ASSPDFADTQY
TRBJ1-1	TRBV4-1	TRBD1	ASSRGQGEVNTEAF
TRBJ1-2	TRBV7-2	.	ASSLDPGTGYT
TRBJ2-1	TRBV7-9	.	ASSSNRAGEQF
TRBJ2-7	TRBV28	TRBD1	ASTTPGQGEREQY
TRBJ1-4	TRBV30	.	AWSTHNEKLF
TRBJ2-2	TRBV4-3	TRBD2	ASSQRTSGNTGELF
TRBJ2-7	TRBV19	.	ASSTIHGGFDEQY
TRBJ2-1	TRBV9	.	ASSSGNEQF
TRBJ2-1	TRBV6-1	.	ASSHGTLPNNEQF
TRBJ2-3	TRBV19	TRBD2	ASGRTSGSFSDTQY
TRBJ2-1	TRBV29-1	TRBD2	SVEGGDYRYNEQF
TRBJ2-3	TRBV6-5	TRBD2	ASSPGLAGTDTQY